Below are 32 T cell receptor beta chains sequenced from a single sample in a study of cytomegalovirus exposure and HLA in healthy donors. A multiplex PCR was run with 60 Vbeta primers and 13 Jbeta primers. Method: immunoSEQ multiplex PCR; TCRdb's copy keeps in-frame clones and lacks some. The table lists about 93,000 clones, over 70% of them singletons. Material for sequencing was PBMCs. These receptors were collected from a boy between 10 and 17 years old in good health and CMV-seronegative.

This clone was seen once. The chain has TRBV7-2 and TRBJ1-1; maybe TRBD1 (6 bases). This CDR3 is 15 amino acids long. In germline, CDR1 is SGHTA, CDR2 FQGNSA. V was cut by 2 bases and J by 9 bases, with 19 bases left in between. CDR3 sequence (DNA): TGTGCCAGCAGCTTAACGGGGGGGCAGGGGATAAAAGCTTTCTTT. This gives the protein CASSLTGGQGIKAFF.

This clone was recorded a few times. The V call is TRBV18, the J call TRBJ2-1; D possibly corresponds to TRBD1 (5 bases). This CDR3 comprises 14 residues. From germline, CDR1 is KGHSH and CDR2 LQKENI. The V and J ends lost 5 bases and 2 bases respectively, with 10 bases between them. DNA for the CDR3: TGTGCCAGCTCAAAAGGGGAAACCTACAATGAGCAGTTCTTC. Translating it yields CASSKGETYNEQFF.

The V call is TRBV5-4, the J call TRBJ1-1, with a possible D match to TRBD1 (5 bases). CDR3 length: 14 amino acids. From germline, CDR1 is SGHNT and CDR2 YYREEE (reference sequence). The V gene lost 4 bases and the J gene lost 10 bases, with 20 bases spanning the gap. For the CDR3, the DNA is TGTGCCAGCAGCAAGGCCTTACAGGATCTTGGAGCTTTCTTT. It codes for CASSKALQDLGAFF.

The chain uses TRBV28 and TRBJ2-7; 9 bases match TRBD1. This CDR3 has 20 residues. Germline trimming cut 8 bases from V and 0 bases from J; bases unmatched to any gene: 23. CDR1 is MDHEN and CDR2 is SYDVKM in the germline V gene. The CDR3 region is CASGGPPGQGTLRLSYEQYF. The CDR3 DNA sequence: TGTGCCAGCGGGGGTCCTCCGGGACAGGGCACACTCCGACTCTCCTACGAGCAGTACTTC.

A remark on this clone: Other DNA variants within this sample encode the same CDR3. This chain links TRBV7-2 with TRBJ2-2; no reliable D call. Germline V lookup: CDR1 SGHTA, CDR2 FQGNSA. This CDR3 region has 13 residues. Deletions cut 3 bases from V and 8 bases from J, with 10 bases between. CDR3 protein: CASSLAFPGELFF. The CDR3 nucleotides read TGTGCCAGCAGCTTGGCATTCCCTGGGGAGCTGTTTTTT.

CDR3 coding DNA: TGTGCCAGCAGCCCCCACATGAACACTGAAGCTTTCTTT. This translates into CASSPHMNTEAFF. The chain combines TRBV9 with TRBJ1-1; D is ambiguous. The CDR3 spans 13 residues. Trimming pared 4 bases from V and 0 bases from J, leaving 7 bases between. CDR1 is SGDLS, CDR2 YYNGEE, per germline.

J is TRBJ1-1 and V is TRBV9; 8 nucleotides align to TRBD1. CDR1 is SGDLS and CDR2 is YYNGEE in the germline V gene. The V and J ends lost 2 bases and 9 bases, in that order; junction bases with no gene match: 6. This CDR3 is 13 amino acids long. CDR3 in amino acids: CASSVTGTGKAFF. DNA of the CDR3: TGTGCCAGCAGCGTCACCGGGACAGGCAAAGCTTTCTTT.

The CDR3, as DNA: TGCAGCGTCATTAGGGGGGGAGCTTTCTTT. Translation: CSVIRGGAFF. The chain carries TRBV29-1 and TRBJ1-1, with a possible D match to TRBD1 (6 bases). CDR3 length equals 10 residues. Germline-derived CDR1 and CDR2 are SQVTM and ANQGSEA. V lost 6 bases and J lost 10, with 12 bases in between.

The CDR3 bases are TGTGCCAGCAACGGGGGAACATCAGCGAACTATGGCTACACCTTC. As protein: CASNGGTSANYGYTF. The V call is TRBV28, the J call TRBJ1-2, with a weak D call TRBD1 (5 bases). The V gene lost 7 bases and the J gene lost 2 bases, with 17 bases spanning the gap. Germline CDR1 reads MDHEN; CDR2 reads SYDVKM. The CDR3 has 15 amino acids.

This clone has just a few counts. V usage is TRBV29-1 and J usage is TRBJ2-3; D may be TRBD2 (5 bases). Germline V CDR1 and CDR2: SQVTM, ANQGSEA. This CDR3 has 13 residues. Trimming took off 7 bases at V and 5 bases at J, with 16 bases between the two ends. The CDR3 sequence is CSGYRDNLDTQYF. CDR3 nucleotides: TGCAGCGGATACCGGGATAACTTAGATACGCAGTATTTT.

The chain employs TRBV28 and TRBJ2-7; no clear D. Germline V lookup: CDR1 MDHEN, CDR2 SYDVKM. V lost 2 bases, J lost 0 bases, and 11 bases lay in between. The CDR3 consists of 15 residues. CDR3 in amino acids: CASSLKKTGSYEQYF. The CDR3 nucleotides are TGTGCCAGCAGTTTAAAAAAGACGGGCTCCTACGAGCAGTACTTC.

This chain uses TRBV19 with TRBJ1-1; 8 bases line up with TRBD1. CDR3 size: 11 residues. CDR1 is LNHDA and CDR2 is SQIVND in the germline V gene (reference sequence). Unmatched junction bases numbered 4, after V lost 3 bases and J lost 13 bases. The CDR3, as DNA: TGTGCCAGTAGTATGGGACAGGTGTTTTTCTTT. Its protein product is CASSMGQVFFF.

The chain has TRBV27 and TRBJ2-1; TRBD1 agrees at 7 bases. V shed 2 bases, J shed 8 bases, and the junction held 3 bases outside the gene matches. Germline CDR1 reads MNHEY; CDR2 reads SMNVEV (reference sequence). This CDR3 spans 13 amino acids. The CDR3 nucleotides are TGTGCCAGCAGTTTACTAGGGGGCTATGAGCAGTTCTTC. Amino acid sequence: CASSLLGGYEQFF.

V gene TRBV4-1 combines with J gene TRBJ1-2; 9 bases line up with TRBD1. This CDR3 spans 16 amino acids. Germline CDR1 reads MGHRA; CDR2 reads YSYEKL. Trimming removed 1 base from V and 4 bases from J; junction bases left unmatched: 7. The CDR3 region is CASSQGAGTGSYGYTF. In DNA form, the CDR3 reads TGCGCCAGCAGCCAAGGAGCCGGGACAGGGTCCTATGGCTACACCTTC.

The J gene is TRBJ2-1, the V gene TRBV27, with D perhaps TRBD1 (6 bases). The CDR3 has 13 amino acids. V lost 4 bases to trimming and J lost 6 bases, with 10 bases between them. Germline-derived CDR1 and CDR2 are MNHEY and SMNVEV (reference sequence). In nucleotides, the CDR3 is TGTGCCAGCAGTTCAATACAGGGCAATGAGCAGTTCTTC. Encoded protein: CASSSIQGNEQFF.

J is TRBJ1-2 and V is TRBV28; D is uncertain. The CDR3 is made up of 13 amino acids. Germline lookup yields CDR1 MDHEN and CDR2 SYDVKM. Trimming left V 7 bases short and J 5 bases short, with 14 bases between. The CDR3 DNA reads TGTGCCAGCAACGCACTCACGGAGTATGGCTACACCTTC. As protein: CASNALTEYGYTF.

V is TRBV5-4 and J is TRBJ2-7, with 9 bases lining up with TRBD1. Unmatched junction bases numbered 2, after V lost 3 bases and J lost 4 bases. Germline values: CDR1 SGHNT, CDR2 YYREEE (reference sequence). The CDR3 consists of 13 residues. CDR3 nucleotides: TGTGCCAGCAGCTCGGACAGGGGTTACGAGCAGTACTTC. Protein sequence: CASSSDRGYEQYF. Full variable domain (outside the CDR3, taken from reference TRBV5-4 and TRBJ2-7): ETGVTQSPTHLIKTRGQQVTLRCSSQSGHNTVSWYQQALGQGPQFIFQYYREEENGRGNFPPRFSGLQFPNYSSELNVNALELDDSALYLCASSSDRGYEQYFGPGTRLTVT.

The rearrangement links TRBV7-2 to TRBJ1-1; a possible D gene is TRBD1 (6 bases). Germline V gene sequence: CDR1 SGHTA, CDR2 FQGNSA. The CDR3 loop spans 14 amino acids. Trimming pared 7 bases from V and 5 bases from J, leaving 17 bases between. DNA of the CDR3: TGTGCCAGCATCCTACAGGGCGGTGGAACTGAAGCTTTCTTT. It is translated as CASILQGGGTEAFF.

This sequence joins TRBV29-1 and TRBJ2-5; D remains ambiguous. The J call may be incorrect, as the DNA end agrees better with TRBJ2-7. CDR1 is SQVTM and CDR2 is ANQGSEA in the germline V gene. CDR3 length equals 12 residues. The CDR3 loop is CSVETPLGEQYF. DNA for the CDR3: TGCAGCGTTGAGACCCCGTTGGGCGAGCAGTACTTC.

The CDR3 here is CASRLQGDQPQHF. For the CDR3, the DNA is TGTGCCAGCAGATTACAGGGGGATCAGCCCCAGCATTTT. This chain links TRBV6-5 with TRBJ1-5, with TRBD1 matching over 8 bases. The CDR3 loop spans 13 amino acids. J lost 5 bases, V lost 6 bases, and 3 bases had no gene match. Germline V gene data show CDR1 as MNHEY and CDR2 as SVGAGI.

The chain couples TRBV7-9 to TRBJ1-6, with D possibly being TRBD1 (5 bases). Germline V gives CDR1 SEHNR, CDR2 FQNEAQ (reference sequence). The length of the CDR3 is 14 residues. With 7 bases removed from V and 5 bases from J, the gap between germline ends came to 12 bases. The CDR3 sequence is CASNHPGDNSPLHF. CDR3 sequence (DNA): TGTGCCAGCAATCATCCGGGGGATAATTCACCCCTCCACTTT.

This chain uses TRBV9 with TRBJ2-7; 10 bases map to TRBD2. The germline gives CDR1 SGDLS, CDR2 YYNGEE. The CDR3 is made up of 15 amino acids. With V trimmed by 0 bases and J by 4 bases, 4 bases remained unmatched. As DNA, the CDR3 is TGTGCCAGCAGCGTAGAGGCTAGCGGGAGATACGAGCAGTACTTC. Translated: CASSVEASGRYEQYF.

This clone is medium-sized (0.01 to 0.1%) by share. The genes are TRBV6-5 and TRBJ2-1; D call uncertain. The CDR3 runs 16 residues. Germline V lookup: CDR1 MNHEY, CDR2 SVGAGI. Trimming pared 0 bases from V and 1 base from J, leaving 10 bases between. The chain's CDR3 is CASSYSGSPSYNEQFF. DNA for the CDR3: TGTGCCAGCAGTTACTCGGGCAGCCCATCCTACAATGAGCAGTTCTTC.

The J gene is TRBJ1-5, the V gene TRBV28; 8 bases fit TRBD1. This CDR3 has 13 amino acids. J gave up 7 bases and V 4 bases, and 3 bases lay outside the gene matches. From germline, CDR1 is MDHEN and CDR2 SYDVKM. CDR3 protein: CASSSGGVQPQHF. In DNA, the CDR3 is TGTGCCAGCAGTTCAGGGGGCGTACAGCCCCAGCATTTT.

This clone has just a few counts. The V call is TRBV4-3, the J call TRBJ2-2, with 7 bases lining up with TRBD2. From germline, CDR1 is LGHNA and CDR2 YSLEER. The J segment lost 6 bases and the V segment lost 2 bases, leaving 3 bases of the junction unmatched. The CDR3 spans 14 residues. In DNA, the CDR3 is TGCGCCAGCAGCCAAAACCTAGCGGCCGGGGAGCTGTTTTTT. Translating it yields CASSQNLAAGELFF.

The V and J genes are TRBV30 and TRBJ1-5; possible D gene TRBD1, 5 bases. V lost 2 bases and J lost 4, with 15 bases in between. This CDR3 spans 15 amino acids. Germline V gene lookup returns CDR1 GTSNPN and CDR2 SVGIG (reference sequence). CDR3 in DNA: TGTGCCTGGAGTCCCCCCAGGGAAGGGAATCAGCCCCAGCATTTT. Amino acid sequence: CAWSPPREGNQPQHF.

This chain links TRBV29-1 with TRBJ2-2; 9 nucleotides match TRBD2. Germline V gene sequence: CDR1 SQVTM, CDR2 ANQGSEA. The CDR3 consists of 16 residues. V lost 0 bases and J lost 5; bases outside the gene matches: 7. CDR3 region: CSVEDRKTSGTGELFF. The CDR3 DNA follows: TGCAGCGTTGAAGATCGTAAGACTAGCGGTACCGGGGAGCTGTTTTTT.

This clone was detected only a few times. The chain uses TRBV9 and TRBJ2-5; 8 bases are a match to TRBD2. CDR3 length: 15 residues. V dropped 0 bases and J dropped 5; count of bases not matched to a gene: 6. Germline CDR1 and CDR2: SGDLS and YYNGEE. The CDR3 sequence is CASSVDGRAGETQYF. The CDR3 DNA follows: TGTGCCAGCAGCGTAGACGGGAGGGCCGGGGAGACCCAGTACTTC.

The rearrangement uses TRBV29-1 and TRBJ2-5; 12 bases line up with TRBD2. The CDR3 totals 12 residues. Trimming at V came to 6 bases and at J to 12 bases, leaving 8 bases not matched to a gene. In germline, CDR1 is SQVTM, CDR2 ANQGSEA. CDR3 region: CSVPGLAGAKYF. CDR3 sequence (DNA): TGCAGCGTCCCGGGACTAGCGGGCGCAAAGTACTTC.

This chain links TRBV7-9 with TRBJ2-7; the match to TRBD1 covers 7 bases. The germline V gene encodes CDR1 SEHNR and CDR2 FQNEAQ (reference sequence). The CDR3 has 13 amino acids. Losses at the gene ends were 4 bases for V and 5 bases for J; bases not matched to a gene: 5. This CDR3 reads CASSSRGGDEQYF. The CDR3 region has the DNA TGTGCCAGCAGCTCAAGAGGGGGCGACGAGCAGTACTTC.

J is TRBJ2-1 and V is TRBV5-6; tentative D call: TRBD1 (6 bases). Trimming shortened V by 4 bases and J by 7 bases, and 12 bases separated the two germline ends. Germline-derived CDR1 and CDR2 are SGHDT and YYEEEE. The CDR3 is 13 amino acids. The DNA of the CDR3 is TGTGCCAGCAGCCCGGACAGCTGGAATGAGCAGTTCTTC. Its translation: CASSPDSWNEQFF.

This clone was seen a single time. The chain has TRBV5-1 and TRBJ2-5; no clear D. This CDR3 is 14 amino acids long. Germline V gene sequence: CDR1 SGHRS, CDR2 YFSETQ. V was cut by 0 bases and J by 7 bases, with 13 bases left in between. The CDR3 sequence: CASSLEQPLGTQYF. The CDR3 DNA reads TGCGCCAGCAGCTTGGAACAGCCCTTGGGGACCCAGTACTTC.